Here is one TCR beta chain with its context. Germline CDR1 reads LNHDA; CDR2 reads SQIVND (reference sequence). The J segment lost 5 bases and the V segment lost 4 bases, leaving 3 bases of the junction unmatched. The CDR3 totals 14 residues. The source of the sample is a study of blood T cell repertoires in COVID-19. Profiled with immunoSEQ multiplex PCR; TCRdb holds only in-frame clones, not every one. The data hold 320,000 or so clones, with less than 90% observed a single time. J is TRBJ1-4 and V is TRBV19, with 8 bases fitting TRBD1. Sequenced material: PBMCs or T cells enriched from blood (not recorded which). The receptor was isolated from a woman aged 25 to 39 who had recovered from COVID-19. The CDR3 nucleotides are TGTGCCAGTAGTACAGGGGGCGCGAATGAAAAACTGTTTTTT. Residues: CASSTGGANEKLFF.